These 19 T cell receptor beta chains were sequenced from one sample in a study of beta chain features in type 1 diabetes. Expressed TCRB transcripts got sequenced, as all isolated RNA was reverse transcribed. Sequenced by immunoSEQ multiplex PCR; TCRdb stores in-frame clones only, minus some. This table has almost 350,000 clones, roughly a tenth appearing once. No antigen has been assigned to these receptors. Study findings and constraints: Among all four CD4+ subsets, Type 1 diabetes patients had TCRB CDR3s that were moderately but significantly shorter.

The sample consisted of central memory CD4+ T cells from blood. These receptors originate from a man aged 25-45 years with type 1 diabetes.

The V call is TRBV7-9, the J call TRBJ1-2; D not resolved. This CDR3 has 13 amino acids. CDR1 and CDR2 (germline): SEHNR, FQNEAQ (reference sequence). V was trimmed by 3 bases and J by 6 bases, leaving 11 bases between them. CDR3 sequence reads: CASSFVSVNGYTF. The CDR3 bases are TGTGCCAGCAGCTTCGTCTCAGTAAATGGCTACACCTTC.

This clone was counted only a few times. CDR3 region: CASSLGSGGAYEQYF. In DNA form, the CDR3 reads TGTGCCAGCAGCTTAGGGAGCGGGGGAGCCTACGAGCAGTACTTC. This chain uses TRBV7-2 with TRBJ2-7, with 8 bases aligning to TRBD2. Germline V gene data show CDR1 as SGHTA and CDR2 as FQGNSA. The CDR3 contains 15 residues. After removal of 1 base from V and 2 bases from J, the junction contained 4 bases not matched to a gene.

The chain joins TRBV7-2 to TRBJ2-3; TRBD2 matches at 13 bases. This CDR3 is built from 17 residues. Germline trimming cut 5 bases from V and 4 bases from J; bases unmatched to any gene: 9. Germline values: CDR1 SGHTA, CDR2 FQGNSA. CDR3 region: CASSRLTSGGAPDTQYF. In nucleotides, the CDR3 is TGTGCCAGCAGCCGCCTTACTAGCGGGGGGGCCCCAGATACGCAGTATTTT.

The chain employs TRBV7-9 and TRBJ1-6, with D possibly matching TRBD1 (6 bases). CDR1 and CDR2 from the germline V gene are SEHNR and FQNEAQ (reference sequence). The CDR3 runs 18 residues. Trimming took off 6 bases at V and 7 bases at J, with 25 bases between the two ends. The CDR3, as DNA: TGTGCCAGCAGACCTAGCCGGGACAAGGGGACGGGGAATTCACCCCTCCACTTT. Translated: CASRPSRDKGTGNSPLHF.

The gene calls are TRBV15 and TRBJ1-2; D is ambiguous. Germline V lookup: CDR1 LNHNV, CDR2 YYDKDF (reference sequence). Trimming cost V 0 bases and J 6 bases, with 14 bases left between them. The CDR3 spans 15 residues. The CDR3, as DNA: TGTGCCACCAGCAGAGATAAAGGCAGAGGTCATGGCTACACCTTC. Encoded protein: CATSRDKGRGHGYTF.

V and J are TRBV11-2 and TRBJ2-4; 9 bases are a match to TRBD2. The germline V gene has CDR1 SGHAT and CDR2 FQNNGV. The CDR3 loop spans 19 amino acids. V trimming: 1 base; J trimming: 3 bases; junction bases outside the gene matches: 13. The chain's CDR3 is CASSLGWRGGPSFKNIQYF. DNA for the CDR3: TGTGCCAGCAGCTTAGGGTGGCGGGGGGGCCCGTCGTTCAAAAACATTCAGTACTTC.

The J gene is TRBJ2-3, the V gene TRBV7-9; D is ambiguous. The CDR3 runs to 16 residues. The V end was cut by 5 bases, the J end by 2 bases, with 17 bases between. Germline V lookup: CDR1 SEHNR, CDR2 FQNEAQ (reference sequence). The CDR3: CASSLAGVVNTDTQYF. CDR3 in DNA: TGTGCCAGCAGCCTCGCCGGCGTTGTCAACACAGATACGCAGTATTTT.

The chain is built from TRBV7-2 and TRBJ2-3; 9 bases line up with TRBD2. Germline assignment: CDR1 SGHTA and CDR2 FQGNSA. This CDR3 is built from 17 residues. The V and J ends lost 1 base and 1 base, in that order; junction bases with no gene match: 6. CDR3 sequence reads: CASSLVGSSGGTDTQYF. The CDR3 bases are TGTGCCAGCAGCTTAGTCGGGTCTAGCGGGGGCACAGATACGCAGTATTTT.

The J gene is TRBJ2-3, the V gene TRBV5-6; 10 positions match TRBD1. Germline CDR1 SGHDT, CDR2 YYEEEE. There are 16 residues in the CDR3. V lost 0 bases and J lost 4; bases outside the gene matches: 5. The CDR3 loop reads CASSLALGQGADTQYF. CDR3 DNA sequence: TGTGCCAGCAGCTTGGCATTAGGACAGGGGGCAGATACGCAGTATTTT.

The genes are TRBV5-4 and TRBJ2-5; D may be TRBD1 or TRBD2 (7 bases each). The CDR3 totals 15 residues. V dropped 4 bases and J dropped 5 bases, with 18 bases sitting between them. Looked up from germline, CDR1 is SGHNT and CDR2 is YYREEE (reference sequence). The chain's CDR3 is CASSPGGGAEETQYF. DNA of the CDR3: TGTGCCAGCAGCCCAGGGGGGGGCGCGGAGGAGACCCAGTACTTC.

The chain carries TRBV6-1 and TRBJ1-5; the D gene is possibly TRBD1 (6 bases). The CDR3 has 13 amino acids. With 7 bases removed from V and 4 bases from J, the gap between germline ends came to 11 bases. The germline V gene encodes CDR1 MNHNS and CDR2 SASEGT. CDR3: CASTLQGNQPQHF. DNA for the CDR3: TGTGCCAGCACGTTACAGGGTAATCAGCCCCAGCATTTT.

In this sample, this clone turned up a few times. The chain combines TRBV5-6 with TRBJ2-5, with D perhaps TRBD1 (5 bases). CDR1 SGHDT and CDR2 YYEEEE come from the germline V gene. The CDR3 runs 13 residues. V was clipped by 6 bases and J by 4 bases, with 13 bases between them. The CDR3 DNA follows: TGTGCCAGCACCTCCGGGCAGGGAGAGACCCAGTACTTC. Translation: CASTSGQGETQYF.

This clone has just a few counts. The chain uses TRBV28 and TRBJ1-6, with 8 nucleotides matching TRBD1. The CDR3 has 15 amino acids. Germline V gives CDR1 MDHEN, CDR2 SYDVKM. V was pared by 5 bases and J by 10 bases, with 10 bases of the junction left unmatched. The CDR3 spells CASSRGTGKGSPLHF. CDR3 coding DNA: TGTGCCAGCAGTCGGGGGACAGGCAAGGGGTCACCCCTCCACTTT.

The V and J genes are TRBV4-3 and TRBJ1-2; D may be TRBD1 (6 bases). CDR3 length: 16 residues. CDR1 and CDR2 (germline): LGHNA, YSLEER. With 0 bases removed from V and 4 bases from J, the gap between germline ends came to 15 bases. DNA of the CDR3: TGCGCCAGCAGCCAAGATTTATGGGACACAGCCTATGGCTACACCTTC. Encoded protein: CASSQDLWDTAYGYTF.

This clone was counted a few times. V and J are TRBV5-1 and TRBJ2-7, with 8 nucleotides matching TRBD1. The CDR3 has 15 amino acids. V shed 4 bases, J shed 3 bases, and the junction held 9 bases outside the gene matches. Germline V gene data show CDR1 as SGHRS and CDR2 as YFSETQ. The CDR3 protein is CASSPQQGGGYEQYF. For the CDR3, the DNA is TGCGCCAGCAGCCCACAACAGGGGGGAGGCTACGAGCAGTACTTC. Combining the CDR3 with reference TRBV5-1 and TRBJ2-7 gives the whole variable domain KAGVTQTPRYLIKTRGQQVTLSCSPISGHRSVSWYQQTPGQGLQFLFEYFSETQRNKGNFPGRFSGRQFSNSRSEMNVSTLELGDSALYLCASSPQQGGGYEQYFGPGTRLTVT.

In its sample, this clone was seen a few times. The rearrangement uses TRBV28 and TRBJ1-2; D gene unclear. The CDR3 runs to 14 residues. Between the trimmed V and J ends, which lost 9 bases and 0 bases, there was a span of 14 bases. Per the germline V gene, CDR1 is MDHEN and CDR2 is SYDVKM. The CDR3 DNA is TGTGCCAGTAAACTTCCCGCAACTAACTATGGCTACACCTTC. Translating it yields CASKLPATNYGYTF.

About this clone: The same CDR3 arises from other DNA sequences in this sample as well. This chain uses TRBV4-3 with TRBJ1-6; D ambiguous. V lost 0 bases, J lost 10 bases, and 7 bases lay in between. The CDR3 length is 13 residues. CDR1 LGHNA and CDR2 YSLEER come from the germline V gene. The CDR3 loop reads CASSQDVGSPLHF. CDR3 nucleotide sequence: TGCGCCAGCAGCCAAGATGTGGGGTCACCCCTCCACTTT.

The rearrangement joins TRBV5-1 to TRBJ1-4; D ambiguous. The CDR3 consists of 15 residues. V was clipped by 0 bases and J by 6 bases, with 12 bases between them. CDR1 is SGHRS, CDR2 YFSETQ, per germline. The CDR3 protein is CASSLVSHHDEKLFF. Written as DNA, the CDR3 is TGCGCCAGCAGCTTGGTTTCTCACCACGATGAAAAACTGTTTTTT.

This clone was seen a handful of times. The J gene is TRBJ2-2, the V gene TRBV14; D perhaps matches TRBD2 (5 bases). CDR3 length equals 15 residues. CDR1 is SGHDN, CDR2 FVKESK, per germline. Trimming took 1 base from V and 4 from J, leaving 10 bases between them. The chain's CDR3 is CASSQVTSPTGELFF. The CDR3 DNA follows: TGTGCCAGCAGCCAAGTCACTAGTCCCACCGGGGAGCTGTTTTTT.